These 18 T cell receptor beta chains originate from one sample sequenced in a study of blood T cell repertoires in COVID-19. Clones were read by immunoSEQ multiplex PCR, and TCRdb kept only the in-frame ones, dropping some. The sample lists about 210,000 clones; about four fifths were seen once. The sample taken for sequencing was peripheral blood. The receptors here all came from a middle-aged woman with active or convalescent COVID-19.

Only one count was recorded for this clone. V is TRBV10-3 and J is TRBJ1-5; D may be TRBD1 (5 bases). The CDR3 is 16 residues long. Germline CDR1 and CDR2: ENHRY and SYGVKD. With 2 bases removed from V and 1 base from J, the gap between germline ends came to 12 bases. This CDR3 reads CAISERAGKSNQPQHF. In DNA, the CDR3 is TGTGCCATCAGTGAGAGGGCAGGGAAGAGCAATCAGCCCCAGCATTTT.

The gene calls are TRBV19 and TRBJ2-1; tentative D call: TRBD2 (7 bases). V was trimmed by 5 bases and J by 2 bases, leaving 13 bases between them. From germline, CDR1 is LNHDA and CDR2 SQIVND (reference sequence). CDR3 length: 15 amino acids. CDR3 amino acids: CASSPAGATYNEQFF. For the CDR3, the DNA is TGTGCCAGTAGTCCCGCGGGGGCCACCTACAATGAGCAGTTCTTC.

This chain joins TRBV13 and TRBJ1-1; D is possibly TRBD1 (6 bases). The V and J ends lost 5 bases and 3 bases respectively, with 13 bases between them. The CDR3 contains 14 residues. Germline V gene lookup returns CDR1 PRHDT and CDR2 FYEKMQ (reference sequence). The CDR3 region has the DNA TGTGCCAGCAGCATGCCGGGACATTACACTGAAGCTTTCTTT. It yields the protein CASSMPGHYTEAFF.

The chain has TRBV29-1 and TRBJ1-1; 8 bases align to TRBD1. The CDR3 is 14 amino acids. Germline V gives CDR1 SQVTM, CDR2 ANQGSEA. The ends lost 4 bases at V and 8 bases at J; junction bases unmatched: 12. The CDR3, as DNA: TGCAGCGTTGGCCTGGAGTATGGGGACAGGGAAGCTTTCTTT. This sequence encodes CSVGLEYGDREAFF.

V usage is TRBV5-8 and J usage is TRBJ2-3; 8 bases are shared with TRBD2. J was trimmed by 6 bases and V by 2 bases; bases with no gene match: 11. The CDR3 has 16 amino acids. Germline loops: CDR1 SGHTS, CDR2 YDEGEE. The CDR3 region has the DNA TGTGCCAGCAGCTTACCGGGACTAGGACGTATCGATACGCAGTATTTT. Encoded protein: CASSLPGLGRIDTQYF.

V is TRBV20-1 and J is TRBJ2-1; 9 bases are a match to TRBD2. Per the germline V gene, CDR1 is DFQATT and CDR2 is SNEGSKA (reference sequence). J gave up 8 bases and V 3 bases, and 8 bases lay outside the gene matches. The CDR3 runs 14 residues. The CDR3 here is CSASLSGSGDEQFF. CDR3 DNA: TGCAGTGCTAGTCTTAGCGGGAGTGGCGATGAGCAGTTCTTC.

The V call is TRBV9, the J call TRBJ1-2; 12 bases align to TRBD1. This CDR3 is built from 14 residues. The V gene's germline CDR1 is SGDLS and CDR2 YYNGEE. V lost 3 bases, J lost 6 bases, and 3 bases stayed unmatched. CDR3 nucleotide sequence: TGTGCCAGCAGCGGGGGGACAGGGGGCGATGGCTACACCTTC. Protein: CASSGGTGGDGYTF. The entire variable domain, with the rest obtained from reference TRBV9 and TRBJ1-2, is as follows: DSGVTQTPKHLITATGQRVTLRCSPRSGDLSVYWYQQSLDQGLQFLIQYYNGEERAKGNILERFSAQQFPDLHSELNLSSLELGDSALYFCASSGGTGGDGYTFGSGTRLTVV.

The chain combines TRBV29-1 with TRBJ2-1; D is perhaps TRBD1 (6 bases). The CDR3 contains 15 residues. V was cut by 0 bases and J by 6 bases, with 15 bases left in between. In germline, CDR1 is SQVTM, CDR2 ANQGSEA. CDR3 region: CSVEDSQGPFNEQFF. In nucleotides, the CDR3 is TGCAGCGTTGAAGATTCACAGGGCCCCTTCAATGAGCAGTTCTTC.

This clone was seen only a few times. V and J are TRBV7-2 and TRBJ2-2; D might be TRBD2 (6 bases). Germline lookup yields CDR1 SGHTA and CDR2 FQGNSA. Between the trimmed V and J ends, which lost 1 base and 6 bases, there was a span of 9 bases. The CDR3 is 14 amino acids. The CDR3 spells CASSLVPGAGELFF. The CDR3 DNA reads TGTGCCAGCAGCTTAGTTCCGGGGGCCGGGGAGCTGTTTTTT.

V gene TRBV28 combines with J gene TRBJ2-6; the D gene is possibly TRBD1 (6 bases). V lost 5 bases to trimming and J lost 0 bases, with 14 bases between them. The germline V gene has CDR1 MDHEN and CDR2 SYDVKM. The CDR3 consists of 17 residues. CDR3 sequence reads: CASSKLGQHSGANVLTF. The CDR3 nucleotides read TGTGCCAGCAGTAAACTCGGACAGCACTCTGGGGCCAACGTCCTGACTTTC.

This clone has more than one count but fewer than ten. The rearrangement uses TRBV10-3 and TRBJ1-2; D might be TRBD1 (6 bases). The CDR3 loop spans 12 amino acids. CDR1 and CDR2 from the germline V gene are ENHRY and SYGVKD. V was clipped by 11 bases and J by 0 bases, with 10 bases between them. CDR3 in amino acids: CAAQGTNYGYTF. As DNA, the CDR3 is TGTGCCGCCCAGGGGACTAACTATGGCTACACCTTC.

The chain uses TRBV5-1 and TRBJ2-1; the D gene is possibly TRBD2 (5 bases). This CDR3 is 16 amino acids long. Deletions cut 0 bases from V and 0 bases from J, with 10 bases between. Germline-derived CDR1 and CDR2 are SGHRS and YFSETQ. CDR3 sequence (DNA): TGCGCCAGCAGCTTGGCCGGAGCGGCCTCCTACAATGAGCAGTTCTTC. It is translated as CASSLAGAASYNEQFF.

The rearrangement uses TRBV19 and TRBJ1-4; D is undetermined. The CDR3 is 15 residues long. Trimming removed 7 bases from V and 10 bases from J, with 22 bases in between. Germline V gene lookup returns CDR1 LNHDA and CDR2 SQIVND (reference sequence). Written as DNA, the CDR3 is TGTGCCAGTACCCGCTTGGGATCCGGAGGATCAAAACTGTTTTTT. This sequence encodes CASTRLGSGGSKLFF.

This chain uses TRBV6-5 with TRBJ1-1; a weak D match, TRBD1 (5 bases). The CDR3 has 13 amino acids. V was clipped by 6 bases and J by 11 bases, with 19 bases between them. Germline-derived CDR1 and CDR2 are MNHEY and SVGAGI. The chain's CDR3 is CASRSQGGVAAFF. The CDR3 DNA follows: TGTGCCAGCAGATCTCAGGGAGGGGTTGCGGCTTTCTTT.

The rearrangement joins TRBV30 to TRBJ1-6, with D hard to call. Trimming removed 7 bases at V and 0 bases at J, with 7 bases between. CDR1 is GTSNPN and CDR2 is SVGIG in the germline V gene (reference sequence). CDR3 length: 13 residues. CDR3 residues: CAYTSSYNSPLHF. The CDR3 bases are TGTGCCTACACAAGCTCCTATAATTCACCCCTCCACTTT.

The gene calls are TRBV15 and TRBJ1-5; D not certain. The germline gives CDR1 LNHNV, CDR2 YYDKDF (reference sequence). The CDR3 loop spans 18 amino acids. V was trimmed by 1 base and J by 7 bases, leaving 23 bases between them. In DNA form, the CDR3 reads TGTGCCACCAGCAGAGGAGGGATTTACAGCCTTAAAGGGCAGCCCCAGCATTTT. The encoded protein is CATSRGGIYSLKGQPQHF.

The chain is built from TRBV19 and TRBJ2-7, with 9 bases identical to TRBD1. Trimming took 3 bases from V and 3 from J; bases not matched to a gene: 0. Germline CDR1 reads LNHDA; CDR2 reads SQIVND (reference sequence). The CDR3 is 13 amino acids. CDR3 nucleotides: TGTGCCAGTAGTATGGACAGGGGCTACGAGCAGTACTTC. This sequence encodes CASSMDRGYEQYF.

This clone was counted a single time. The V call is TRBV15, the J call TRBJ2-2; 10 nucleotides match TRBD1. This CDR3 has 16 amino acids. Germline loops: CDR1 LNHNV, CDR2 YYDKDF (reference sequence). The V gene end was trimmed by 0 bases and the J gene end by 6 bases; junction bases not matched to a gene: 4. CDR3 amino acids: CATSRDRQGAAGELFF. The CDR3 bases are TGTGCCACCAGCAGAGATCGACAGGGGGCGGCCGGGGAGCTGTTTTTT. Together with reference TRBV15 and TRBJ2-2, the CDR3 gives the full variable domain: DAMVIQNPRYQVTQFGKPVTLSCSQTLNHNVMYWYQQKSSQAPKLLFHYYDKDFNNEADTPDNFQSRRPNTSFCFLDIRSPGLGDTAMYLCATSRDRQGAAGELFFGEGSRLTVL.